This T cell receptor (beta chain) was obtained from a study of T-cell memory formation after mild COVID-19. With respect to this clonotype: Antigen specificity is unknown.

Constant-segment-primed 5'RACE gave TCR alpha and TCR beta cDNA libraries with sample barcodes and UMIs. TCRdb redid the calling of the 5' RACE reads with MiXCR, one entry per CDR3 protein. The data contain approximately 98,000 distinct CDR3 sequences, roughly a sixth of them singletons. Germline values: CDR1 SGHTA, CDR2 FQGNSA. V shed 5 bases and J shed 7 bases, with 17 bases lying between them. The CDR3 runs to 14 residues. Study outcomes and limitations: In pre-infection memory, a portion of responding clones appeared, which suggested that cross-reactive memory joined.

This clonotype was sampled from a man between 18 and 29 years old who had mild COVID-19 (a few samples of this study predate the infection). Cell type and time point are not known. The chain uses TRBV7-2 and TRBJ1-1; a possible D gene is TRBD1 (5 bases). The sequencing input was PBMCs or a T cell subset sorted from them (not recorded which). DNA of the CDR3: TGTGCCAGCAGCGTACAGGTCGGGCCCTTTGAAGCTTTCTTT. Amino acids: CASSVQVGPFEAFF. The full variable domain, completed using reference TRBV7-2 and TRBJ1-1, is GAGVSQSPSNKVTEKGKDVELRCDPISGHTALYWYRQSLGQGLEFLIYFQGNSAPDKSGLPSDRFSAERTGGSVSTLTIQRTQQEDSAVYLCASSVQVGPFEAFFGQGTRLTVV.